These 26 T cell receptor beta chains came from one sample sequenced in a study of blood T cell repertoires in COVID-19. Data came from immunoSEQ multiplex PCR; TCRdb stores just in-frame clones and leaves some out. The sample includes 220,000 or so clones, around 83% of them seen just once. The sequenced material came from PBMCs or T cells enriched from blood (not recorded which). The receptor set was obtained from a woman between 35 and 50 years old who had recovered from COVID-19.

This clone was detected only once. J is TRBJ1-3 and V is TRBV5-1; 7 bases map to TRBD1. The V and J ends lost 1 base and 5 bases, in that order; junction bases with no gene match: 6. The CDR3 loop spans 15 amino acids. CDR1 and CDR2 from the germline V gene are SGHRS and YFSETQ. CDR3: CASSLRQGGRNTIYF. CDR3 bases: TGCGCCAGCAGCTTGCGGCAGGGGGGCCGAAACACCATATATTTT.

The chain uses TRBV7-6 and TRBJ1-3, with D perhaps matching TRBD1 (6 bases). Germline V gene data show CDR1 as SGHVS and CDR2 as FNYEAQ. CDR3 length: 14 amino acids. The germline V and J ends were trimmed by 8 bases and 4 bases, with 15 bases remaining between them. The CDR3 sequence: CASAGVSDGNTIYF. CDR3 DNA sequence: TGTGCCAGCGCAGGGGTTTCGGACGGAAACACCATATATTTT.

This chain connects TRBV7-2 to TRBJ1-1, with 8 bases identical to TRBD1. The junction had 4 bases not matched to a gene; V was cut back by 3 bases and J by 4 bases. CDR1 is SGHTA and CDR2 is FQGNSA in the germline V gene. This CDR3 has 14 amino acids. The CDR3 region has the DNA TGTGCCAGCAGCTTTCAGGGGGCGTTCACTGAAGCTTTCTTT. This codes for CASSFQGAFTEAFF.

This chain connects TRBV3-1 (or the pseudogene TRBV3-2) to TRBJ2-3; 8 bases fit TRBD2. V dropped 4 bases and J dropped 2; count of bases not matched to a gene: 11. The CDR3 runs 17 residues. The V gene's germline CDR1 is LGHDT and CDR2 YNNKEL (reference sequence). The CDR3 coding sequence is TGTGCCAGCAGCCGAGCAGTCACTAGCGGTAACACAGATACGCAGTATTTT. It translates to CASSRAVTSGNTDTQYF.

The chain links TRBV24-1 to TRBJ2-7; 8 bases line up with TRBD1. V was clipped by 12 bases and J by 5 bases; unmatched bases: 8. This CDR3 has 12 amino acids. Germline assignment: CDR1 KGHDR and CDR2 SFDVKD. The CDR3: CAPWTGTDEQYV. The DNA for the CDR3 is TGTGCCCCCTGGACAGGGACCGACGAGCAGTACGTC.

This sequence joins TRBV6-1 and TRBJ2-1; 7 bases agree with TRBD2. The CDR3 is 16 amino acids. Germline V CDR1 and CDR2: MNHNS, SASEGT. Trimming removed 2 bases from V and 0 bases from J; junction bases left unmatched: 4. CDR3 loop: CASSEFPSGSYNEQFF. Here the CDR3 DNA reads TGTGCCAGCAGTGAATTTCCTAGCGGCTCCTACAATGAGCAGTTCTTC.

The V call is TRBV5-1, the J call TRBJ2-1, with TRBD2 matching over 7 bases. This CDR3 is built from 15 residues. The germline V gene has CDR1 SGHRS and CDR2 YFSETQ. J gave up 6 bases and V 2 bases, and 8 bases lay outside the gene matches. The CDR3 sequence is CASSLQTSEVNEQFF. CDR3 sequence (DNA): TGCGCCAGCAGCTTACAAACTAGCGAAGTCAATGAGCAGTTCTTC.

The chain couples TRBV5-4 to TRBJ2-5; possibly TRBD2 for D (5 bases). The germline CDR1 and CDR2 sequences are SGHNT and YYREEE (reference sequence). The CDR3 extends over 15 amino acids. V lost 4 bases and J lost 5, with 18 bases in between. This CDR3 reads CASSALGVATETQYF. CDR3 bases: TGTGCCAGCAGCGCCCTCGGGGTGGCCACGGAGACCCAGTACTTC.

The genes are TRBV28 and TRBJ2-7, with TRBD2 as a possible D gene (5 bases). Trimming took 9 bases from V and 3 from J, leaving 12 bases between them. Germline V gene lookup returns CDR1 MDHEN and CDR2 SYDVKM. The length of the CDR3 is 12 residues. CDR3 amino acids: CASGRAIYEQYF. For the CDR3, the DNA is TGTGCCAGTGGGCGGGCCATCTACGAGCAGTACTTC.

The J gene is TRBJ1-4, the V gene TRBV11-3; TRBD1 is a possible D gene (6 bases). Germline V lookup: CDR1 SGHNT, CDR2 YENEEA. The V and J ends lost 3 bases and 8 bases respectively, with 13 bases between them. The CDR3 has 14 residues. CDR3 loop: CASSLGAIGEKLFF. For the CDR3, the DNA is TGTGCCAGCAGCTTGGGGGCTATCGGGGAAAAACTGTTTTTT.

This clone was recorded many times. The CDR3 sequence: CASSLKRLAGADTQYF. DNA of the CDR3: TGTGCCAGCAGCTTAAAGAGGCTAGCGGGAGCAGATACGCAGTATTTT. The chain has TRBV7-2 and TRBJ2-3; 10 positions match TRBD2. CDR3 length equals 16 residues. J gave up 4 bases and V 2 bases, and 6 bases lay outside the gene matches. Germline-derived CDR1 and CDR2 are SGHTA and FQGNSA.

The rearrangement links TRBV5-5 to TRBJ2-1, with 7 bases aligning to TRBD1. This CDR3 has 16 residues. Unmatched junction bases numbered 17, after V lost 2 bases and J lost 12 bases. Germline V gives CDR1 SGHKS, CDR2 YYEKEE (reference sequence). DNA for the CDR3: TGTGCCAGCAGCTTATTTACAGGGGCCCCCGGAATTGGGCAGTTCTTC. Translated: CASSLFTGAPGIGQFF.

CDR3 amino acids: CASSLQGMNTEAFF. The DNA for the CDR3 is TGTGCCAGCAGCTTACAGGGGATGAACACTGAAGCTTTCTTT. V and J are TRBV2 and TRBJ1-1; 7 bases are a match to TRBD1. CDR1 and CDR2 (germline): SNHLY, FYNNEI. V was pared by 6 bases and J by 0 bases, with 4 bases of the junction left unmatched. CDR3 length: 14 residues.

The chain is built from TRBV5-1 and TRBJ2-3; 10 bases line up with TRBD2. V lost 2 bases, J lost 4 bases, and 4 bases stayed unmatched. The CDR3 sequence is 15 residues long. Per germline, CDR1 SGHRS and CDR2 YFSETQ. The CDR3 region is CASSFLAGAPDTQYF. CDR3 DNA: TGCGCCAGCAGCTTCCTAGCGGGAGCCCCAGATACGCAGTATTTT.

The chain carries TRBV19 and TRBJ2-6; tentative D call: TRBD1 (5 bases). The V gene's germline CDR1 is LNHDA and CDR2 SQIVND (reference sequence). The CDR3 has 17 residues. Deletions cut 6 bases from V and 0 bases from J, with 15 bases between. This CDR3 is CASSFWTHSSGANVLTF. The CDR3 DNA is TGTGCCAGTAGCTTTTGGACACACTCCTCTGGGGCCAACGTCCTGACTTTC.

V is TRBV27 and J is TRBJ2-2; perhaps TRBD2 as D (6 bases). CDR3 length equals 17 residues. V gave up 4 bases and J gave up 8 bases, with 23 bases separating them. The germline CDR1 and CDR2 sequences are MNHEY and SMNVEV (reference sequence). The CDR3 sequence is CASSYLPSGVFTGELFF. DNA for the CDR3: TGTGCCAGCAGTTATCTCCCCTCGGGAGTTTTTACGGGGGAGCTGTTTTTT.

DNA of the CDR3: TGTGCCACCAGTGATCCAGCTAGCGGGAGGGTGGACAATGAGCAGTTCTTC. Translated, it gives CATSDPASGRVDNEQFF. This rearrangement joins TRBV24-1 to TRBJ2-1, with 12 nucleotides matching TRBD2. The CDR3 covers 17 residues. The V and J ends lost 3 bases and 5 bases, in that order; junction bases with no gene match: 7. Germline CDR1 reads KGHDR; CDR2 reads SFDVKD.

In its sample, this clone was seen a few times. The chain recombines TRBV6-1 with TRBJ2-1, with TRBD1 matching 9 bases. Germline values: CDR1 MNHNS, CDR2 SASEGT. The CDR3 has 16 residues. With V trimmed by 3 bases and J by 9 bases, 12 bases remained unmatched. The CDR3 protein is CASSDLLDRGFGEQFF. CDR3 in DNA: TGTGCCAGCAGTGACCTCCTCGACAGGGGGTTCGGTGAGCAGTTCTTC.

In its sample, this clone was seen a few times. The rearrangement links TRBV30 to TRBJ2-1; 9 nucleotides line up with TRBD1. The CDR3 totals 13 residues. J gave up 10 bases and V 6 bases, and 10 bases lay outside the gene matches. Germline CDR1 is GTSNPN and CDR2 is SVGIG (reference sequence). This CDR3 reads CACGTGRLNEQFF. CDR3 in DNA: TGTGCCTGCGGGACAGGGCGCTTAAACGAGCAGTTCTTC.

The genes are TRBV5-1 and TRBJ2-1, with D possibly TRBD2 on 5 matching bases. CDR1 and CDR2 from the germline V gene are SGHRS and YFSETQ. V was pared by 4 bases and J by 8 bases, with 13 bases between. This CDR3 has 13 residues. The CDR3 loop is CASSPDSADEQFF. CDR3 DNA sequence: TGCGCCAGCAGCCCGGACTCCGCGGATGAGCAGTTCTTC.

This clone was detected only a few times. CDR3 protein: CASSWTSTQTQYF. CDR3 coding DNA: TGCGCCAGCAGCTGGACTAGCACGCAGACCCAGTACTTC. The chain uses TRBV5-1 and TRBJ2-5; 8 nucleotides line up with TRBD2. This CDR3 is 13 amino acids long. Trimming removed 3 bases from V and 6 bases from J; junction bases left unmatched: 4. Germline CDR1 SGHRS, CDR2 YFSETQ.

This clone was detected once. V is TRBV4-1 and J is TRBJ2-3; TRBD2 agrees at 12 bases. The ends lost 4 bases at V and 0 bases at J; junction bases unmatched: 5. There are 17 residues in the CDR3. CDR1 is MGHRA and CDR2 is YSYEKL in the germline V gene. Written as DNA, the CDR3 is TGCGCCAGCAGCCTACGGACTAGCGGGACTAGCACAGATACGCAGTATTTT. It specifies CASSLRTSGTSTDTQYF.

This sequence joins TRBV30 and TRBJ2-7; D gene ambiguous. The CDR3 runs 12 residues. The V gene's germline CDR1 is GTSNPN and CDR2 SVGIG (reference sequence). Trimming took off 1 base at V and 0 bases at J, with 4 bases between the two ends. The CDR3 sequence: CAWSDSSYEQYF. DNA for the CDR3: TGTGCCTGGAGTGACAGCTCCTACGAGCAGTACTTC.

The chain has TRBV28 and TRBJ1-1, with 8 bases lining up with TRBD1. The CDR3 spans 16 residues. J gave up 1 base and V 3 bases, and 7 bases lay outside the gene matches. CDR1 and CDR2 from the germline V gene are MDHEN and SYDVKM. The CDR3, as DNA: TGTGCCAGCAGTTTCCGGCAGGGGGCGCGGAACACTGAAGCTTTCTTT. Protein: CASSFRQGARNTEAFF.

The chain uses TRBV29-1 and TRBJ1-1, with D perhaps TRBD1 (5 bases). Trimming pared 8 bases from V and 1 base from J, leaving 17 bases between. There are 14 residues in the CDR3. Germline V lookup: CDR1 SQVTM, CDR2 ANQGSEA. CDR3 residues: CSFSNGQTNTEAFF. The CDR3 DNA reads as TGCAGCTTCAGTAACGGACAAACGAACACTGAAGCTTTCTTT. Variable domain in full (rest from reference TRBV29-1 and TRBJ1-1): SAVISQKPSRDICQRGTSLTIQCQVDSQVTMMFWYRQQPGQSLTLIATANQGSEATYESGFVIDKFPISRPNLTFSTLTVSNMSPEDSSIYLCSFSNGQTNTEAFFGQGTRLTVV.

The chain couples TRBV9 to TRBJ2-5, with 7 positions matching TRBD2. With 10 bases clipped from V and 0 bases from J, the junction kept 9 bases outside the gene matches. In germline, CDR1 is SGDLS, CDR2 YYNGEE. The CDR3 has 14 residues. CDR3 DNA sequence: TGTGCCCCTTCCTGGGACTACCACCAAGAGACCCAGTACTTC. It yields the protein CAPSWDYHQETQYF.